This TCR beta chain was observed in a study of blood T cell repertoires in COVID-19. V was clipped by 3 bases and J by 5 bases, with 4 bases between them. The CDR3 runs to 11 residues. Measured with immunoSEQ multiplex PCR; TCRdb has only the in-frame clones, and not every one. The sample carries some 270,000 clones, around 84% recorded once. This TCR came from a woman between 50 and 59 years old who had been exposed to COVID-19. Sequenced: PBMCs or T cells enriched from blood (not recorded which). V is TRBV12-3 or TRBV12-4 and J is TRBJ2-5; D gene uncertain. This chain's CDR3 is CASSFQETQYF. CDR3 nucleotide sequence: TGTGCCAGCAGTTTTCAGGAGACCCAGTACTTC.